The rows below give T cell receptor beta chains drawn from one sample of a study of blood T cell repertoires in COVID-19. Repertoires were generated with immunoSEQ multiplex PCR, while TCRdb's copy carries only in-frame clones and drops some. Here the sample spans roughly 58,000 clones, approximately 75% being singletons. What was sequenced was peripheral blood. The receptor source for this set is a man aged 55-75 years with COVID-19, enrolled during active disease. Each CDR3 is given with its conserved first and last residue. The D gene is left open where the match is weak. The size field is filled for only some rows; it gives once, few, many or a size class.

J gene: TRBJ2-7; D gene: -; clone size: -; V gene: TRBV5-1; CDR3 DNA: TGCGCCAGCAGCTTGGGGGGACTCGCGCCCTACGAGCAGTACTTC; CDR3 protein: CASSLGGLAPYEQYF
J gene: TRBJ2-2; D gene: TRBD2; clone size: -; V gene: TRBV9; CDR3 DNA: TGTGCCAGCAGCGCCGGGGGGACTCCTAGGAAGGCCACCGGGGAGCTGTTTTTT; CDR3 protein: CASSAGGTPRKATGELFF
J gene: TRBJ2-5; D gene: TRBD1; clone size: -; V gene: TRBV7-2; CDR3 DNA: TGTGCCAGCAGCATCGCGACCGGGACAGCGCAAGAGACCCAGTACTTC; CDR3 protein: CASSIATGTAQETQYF
J gene: TRBJ1-2; D gene: TRBD1; clone size: many; V gene: TRBV2; CDR3 DNA: TGTGCCAGCAGATCCGGACAGGGCCCTCGCTATGGCTACACCTTC; CDR3 protein: CASRSGQGPRYGYTF
J gene: TRBJ2-7; D gene: TRBD1; clone size: -; V gene: TRBV5-6; CDR3 DNA: TGTGCCAGCAGCCTCGGACAGGTTAGGGGTTACGAGCAGTACTTC; CDR3 protein: CASSLGQVRGYEQYF
J gene: TRBJ2-1; D gene: -; clone size: once; V gene: TRBV7-3; CDR3 DNA: TGTGCCAGCAGCCGGACTAACAATGAGCAGTTCTTC; CDR3 protein: CASSRTNNEQFF
J gene: TRBJ1-6; D gene: -; clone size: -; V gene: TRBV5-1; CDR3 DNA: TGCGCCAGCAGCTTGAACAGGGCTAATAATTCACCCCTCCACTTT; CDR3 protein: CASSLNRANNSPLHF
J gene: TRBJ2-2; D gene: TRBD1; clone size: -; V gene: TRBV9; CDR3 DNA: TGTGCCAGCAGCGTTGGGACAGCGAACACCGGGGAGCTGTTTTTT; CDR3 protein: CASSVGTANTGELFF
J gene: TRBJ2-7; D gene: -; clone size: -; V gene: TRBV6-5; CDR3 DNA: TGTGCCAGCAGTTCGGGACTTTACTACGAGCAGTACTTC; CDR3 protein: CASSSGLYYEQYF
J gene: TRBJ2-7; D gene: TRBD2; clone size: -; V gene: TRBV5-1; CDR3 DNA: TGCGCCAGCAGCTCACCACAGCGGGGGTTCTACGAGCAGTACTTC; CDR3 protein: CASSSPQRGFYEQYF
J gene: TRBJ1-2; D gene: -; clone size: -; V gene: TRBV19; CDR3 DNA: TGTGCCAGTAGCCGGAGGGGAGTGAACTATGGCTACACCTTC; CDR3 protein: CASSRRGVNYGYTF
J gene: TRBJ2-5; D gene: -; clone size: once; V gene: TRBV9; CDR3 DNA: TGTGCCAGCAGCGTAGGGCCCGCAGGAGAGACCCAGTACTTC; CDR3 protein: CASSVGPAGETQYF
J gene: TRBJ2-5; D gene: -; clone size: -; V gene: TRBV9; CDR3 DNA: TGTGCCAGCAGCGTAGGACCGGGAGCCAAAGAGACCCAGTACTTC; CDR3 protein: CASSVGPGAKETQYF
J gene: TRBJ2-5; D gene: TRBD2; clone size: -; V gene: TRBV5-1; CDR3 DNA: TGCGCCAGCAGCTTCGGGAGGGGGCAAGAGACCCAGTACTTC; CDR3 protein: CASSFGRGQETQYF
J gene: TRBJ2-1; D gene: -; clone size: few; V gene: TRBV2; CDR3 DNA: TGTGCCAGCAGGGACCGGGGCGGGGGCCTCAATGAGCAGTTCTTC; CDR3 protein: CASRDRGGGLNEQFF
J gene: TRBJ1-3; D gene: -; clone size: few; V gene: TRBV15; CDR3 DNA: TGTGCCACCAGCAGAGCCGGGTATGACTCTGGAAACACCATATATTTT; CDR3 protein: CATSRAGYDSGNTIYF
J gene: TRBJ1-5; D gene: -; clone size: -; V gene: TRBV7-8; CDR3 DNA: TGTGCCAGCAGCTTAGGAGGGTTCAGAAGCAATCAGCCCCAGCATTTT; CDR3 protein: CASSLGGFRSNQPQHF
J gene: TRBJ2-7; D gene: TRBD2; clone size: few; V gene: TRBV7-2; CDR3 DNA: TGTGCCAGCAGCTTAATAGGGGGGACTAGCGAGGCCGAGCAGTACTTC; CDR3 protein: CASSLIGGTSEAEQYF
J gene: TRBJ2-7; D gene: -; clone size: -; V gene: TRBV3-1/TRBV3-2; CDR3 DNA: TGTGCCAGCAGCCACGGGGGAGGCACCTACGAGCAGTACTTC; CDR3 protein: CASSHGGGTYEQYF
J gene: TRBJ2-7; D gene: -; clone size: -; V gene: TRBV12-3/TRBV12-4; CDR3 DNA: TGTGCCAGCTCCAGGTCCTCCTACGAGCAGTACTTC; CDR3 protein: CASSRSSYEQYF
J gene: TRBJ2-3; D gene: TRBD2; clone size: -; V gene: TRBV7-9; CDR3 DNA: TGTGCCAGCAGCTTAGTACGTAGCGGGGCGAGAGATTATACGCAGTATTTT; CDR3 protein: CASSLVRSGARDYTQYF
J gene: TRBJ2-6; D gene: TRBD1; clone size: -; V gene: TRBV7-9; CDR3 DNA: TGTGCCAGCAGCCTCAGGACAGGATTAAGCTCTGGGGCCAACGTCCTGACTTTC; CDR3 protein: CASSLRTGLSSGANVLTF
J gene: TRBJ1-2; D gene: -; clone size: few; V gene: TRBV6-1; CDR3 DNA: TGTGCCAGCAGTGAAGTAATTACTAACTATGGCTACACCTTC; CDR3 protein: CASSEVITNYGYTF
J gene: TRBJ1-2; D gene: TRBD1; clone size: -; V gene: TRBV7-6; CDR3 DNA: TGTGCCAGCAGCTTAGACACCGGGACAGGGGGCGGCTACACCTTC; CDR3 protein: CASSLDTGTGGGYTF
J gene: TRBJ1-3; D gene: -; clone size: -; V gene: TRBV18; CDR3 DNA: TGTGCCAGCTCACCGAAAGAACTCAACGGAAACACCATATATTTT; CDR3 protein: CASSPKELNGNTIYF
J gene: TRBJ1-3; D gene: -; clone size: -; V gene: TRBV5-1; CDR3 DNA: TGCGCCAGCAGCTTGGTGCCGGGATCTGGAAACACCATATATTTT; CDR3 protein: CASSLVPGSGNTIYF
J gene: TRBJ2-2; D gene: -; clone size: -; V gene: TRBV19; CDR3 DNA: TGTGCCAGTAGTATAGATCTATGGGCCACCGGGGAGCTGTTTTTT; CDR3 protein: CASSIDLWATGELFF
J gene: TRBJ2-1; D gene: TRBD1; clone size: -; V gene: TRBV3-1/TRBV3-2; CDR3 DNA: TGTGCCAGCAGCCAAGATAGTAACAGGGGCTCCTACAATGAGCAGTTCTTC; CDR3 protein: CASSQDSNRGSYNEQFF
J gene: TRBJ2-7; D gene: -; clone size: -; V gene: TRBV11-2; CDR3 DNA: TGTGCCAGCAGCTTAGATGGGAGTTACCACGAGCAGTACTTC; CDR3 protein: CASSLDGSYHEQYF
J gene: TRBJ2-7; D gene: TRBD2; clone size: -; V gene: TRBV15; CDR3 DNA: TGTGCCACCAGCCCCCCTGGAGCAGGCGGGAGACGTTACGAGCAGTACTTC; CDR3 protein: CATSPPGAGGRRYEQYF
J gene: TRBJ1-2; D gene: -; clone size: -; V gene: TRBV6-6; CDR3 DNA: TGTGCCAGCAGTTACTCGAACGGTGGCTACACCTTC; CDR3 protein: CASSYSNGGYTF
J gene: TRBJ2-1; D gene: -; clone size: -; V gene: TRBV25-1; CDR3 DNA: TGTGCCAGCAGTGAATCCCTACAGGGTCGTGAGCAGTTCTTC; CDR3 protein: CASSESLQGREQFF
J gene: TRBJ2-5; D gene: -; clone size: -; V gene: TRBV14; CDR3 DNA: TGTGCCAGCAGCCAGAACAGTCAAGAGACCCAGTACTTC; CDR3 protein: CASSQNSQETQYF
J gene: TRBJ2-2; D gene: -; clone size: -; V gene: TRBV3-1/TRBV3-2; CDR3 DNA: TGTGCCAGCAGCCAAGGGGGCCCTGCTGAGTGGGGCGGGGAGCTGTTTTTT; CDR3 protein: CASSQGGPAEWGGELFF
J gene: TRBJ2-7; D gene: -; clone size: -; V gene: TRBV9; CDR3 DNA: TGTGCCAGCAGCGTAGAGGGTAGCGTGCGCGACGAGCAGTACTTC; CDR3 protein: CASSVEGSVRDEQYF